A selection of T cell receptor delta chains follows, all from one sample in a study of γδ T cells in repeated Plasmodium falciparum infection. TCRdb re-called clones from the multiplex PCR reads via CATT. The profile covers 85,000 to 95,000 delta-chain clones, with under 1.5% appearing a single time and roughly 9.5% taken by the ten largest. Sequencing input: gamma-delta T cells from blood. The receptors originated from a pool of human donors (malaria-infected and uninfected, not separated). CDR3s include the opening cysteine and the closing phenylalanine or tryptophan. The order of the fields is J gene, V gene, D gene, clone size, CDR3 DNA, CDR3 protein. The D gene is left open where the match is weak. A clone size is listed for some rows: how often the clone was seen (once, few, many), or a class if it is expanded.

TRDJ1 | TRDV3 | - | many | TGTGCATATTCTGGGCTACTGGCCCGGTCCGGTAAACTCATCTTT | CAYSGLLARSGKLIF
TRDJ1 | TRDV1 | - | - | TGTGCTCTTGGGGAAGGGTTCCTAGGAAGGAGAACCGATAAACTCATCTTT | CALGEGFLGRRTDKLIF
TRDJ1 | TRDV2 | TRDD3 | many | TGTGCCTGTGACTCCGTCTTGGGGGATAGGACTAAACTCATCTTT | CACDSVLGDRTKLIF
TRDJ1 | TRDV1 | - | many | TGTGCTCTTGGGGAACCCACGTACTGGGTTTACACCGATAAACTCATCTTT | CALGEPTYWVYTDKLIF
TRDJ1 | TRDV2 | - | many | TGTGCCTGTGACAACGTGGGGCGAGGTTGGGAGGCGGGACTCATCTTT | CACDNVGRGWEAGLIF
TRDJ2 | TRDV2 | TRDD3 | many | TGTGCCTGTGACACCGTGAGTCCCTCGACTCGTACTGGGGGATACGGGGAGACAGCACAACTCTTCTTT | CACDTVSPSTRTGGYGETAQLFF
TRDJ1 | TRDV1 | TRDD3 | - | TGTGCTCTTGGGGAACCCGACTTCCGTACATCACAAACGACTGGGGGGACCAATAAACTCATCTTT | CALGEPDFRTSQTTGGTNKLIF
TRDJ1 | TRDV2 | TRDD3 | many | TGTGCCTGTGACTCCCTACTGGGGGATAGGGGCGATAAACTCATCTTT | CACDSLLGDRGDKLIF
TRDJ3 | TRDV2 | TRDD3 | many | TGTGCCTGTGACACCTGGGGGACCTGGGACACCCGACAGATGTTTTTC | CACDTWGTWDTRQMFF
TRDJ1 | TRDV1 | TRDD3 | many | TGTGCTCTTGGGGAACTAGACTATTCCTGGGGGTTTTACACCGATAAACTCATCTTT | CALGELDYSWGFYTDKLIF
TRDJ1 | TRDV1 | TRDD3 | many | TGTGCTCTTGGGGTTGCCTTCGGGCCCTTGGGGGACCGCGAAAATCTCATCTTT | CALGVAFGPLGDRENLIF
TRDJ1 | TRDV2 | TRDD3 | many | TGTGCCTGTGACCCCCTAGTACTGGGGGATACTCGGACCGATAAACTCATCTTT | CACDPLVLGDTRTDKLIF
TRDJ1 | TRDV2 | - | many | TGTGCCTGTGACACCGTTGTCAAGGGGGGCCGAGATAAACTCATCTTT | CACDTVVKGGRDKLIF
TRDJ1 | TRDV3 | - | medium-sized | TGTGCCTTTCCGGGTGACAATTACTACACCGATAAACTCATCTTT | CAFPGDNYYTDKLIF
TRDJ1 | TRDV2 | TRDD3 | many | TGTGCCTGTGTTTACTGGGGTCTCGCCGATAAACTCATCTTT | CACVYWGLADKLIF
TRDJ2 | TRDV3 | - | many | TGTGCCTTTTTGGGAGGGGTGGGGTACGCTTTGACAGCACAACTCTTCTTT | CAFLGGVGYALTAQLFF
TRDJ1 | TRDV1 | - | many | TGTGCTCTTGGGGAAGGGTCCCTATACACCGATAAACTCATCTTT | CALGEGSLYTDKLIF
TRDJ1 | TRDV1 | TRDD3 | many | TGTGCTCTACCGGGGGATACGGGCGATAAACTCATCTTT | CALPGDTGDKLIF
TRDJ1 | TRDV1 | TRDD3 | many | TGTGCTCTTGGGACCGGAGGGGGATACGTATCCAAACTCATCTTT | CALGTGGGYVSKLIF
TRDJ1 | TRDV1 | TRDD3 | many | TGTGCTCTTGGGGCCCATTCCTACGTTGGTGGGGGATACTCAGAAACCGATAAACTCATCTTT | CALGAHSYVGGGYSETDKLIF
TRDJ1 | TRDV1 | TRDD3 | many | TGTGCTCTTGGGGACAAATTTGAAAATTTCCCTTGGGGGATACATTCCGATAAACTCATCTTT | CALGDKFENFPWGIHSDKLIF
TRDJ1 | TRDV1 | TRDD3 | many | TGTGCTCTTGGGAAGGGTCCCCTGGGGGAGAAAAACACCGATAAACTCATCTTT | CALGKGPLGEKNTDKLIF
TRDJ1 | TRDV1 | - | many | TGTGCTCTTGGGGCCCCCGGGGGCTTCCAGGGTTATAAACTCATCTTT | CALGAPGGFQGYKLIF
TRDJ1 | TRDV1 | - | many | TGTGCTCTTGGGGAACGAGGAGAATCTGGGGTTTGTCGCTTCCCTCACCCTCATCATAAACTCATCTTT | CALGERGESGVCRFPHPHHKLIF
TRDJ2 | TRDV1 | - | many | TGTGCTCTTGGGGAACTTTCCTTAGCGACAGCACAACTCTTCTTT | CALGELSLATAQLFF
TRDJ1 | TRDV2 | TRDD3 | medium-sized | TGTGCCTGTGACCCGCTTCCTACCTTACGACTGGGGGATACCTCAAAACTCATCTTT | CACDPLPTLRLGDTSKLIF